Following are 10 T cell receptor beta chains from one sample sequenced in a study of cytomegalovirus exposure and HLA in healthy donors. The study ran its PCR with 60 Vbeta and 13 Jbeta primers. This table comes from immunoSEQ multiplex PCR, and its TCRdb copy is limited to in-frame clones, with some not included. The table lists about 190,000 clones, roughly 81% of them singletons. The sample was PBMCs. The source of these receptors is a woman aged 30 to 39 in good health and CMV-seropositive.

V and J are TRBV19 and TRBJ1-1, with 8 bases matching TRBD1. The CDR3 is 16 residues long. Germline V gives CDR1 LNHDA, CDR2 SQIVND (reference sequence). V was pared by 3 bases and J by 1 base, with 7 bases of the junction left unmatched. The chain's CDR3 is CASSMQGATRNTEAFF. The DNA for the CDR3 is TGTGCCAGTAGTATGCAGGGGGCGACTAGGAACACTGAAGCTTTCTTT.

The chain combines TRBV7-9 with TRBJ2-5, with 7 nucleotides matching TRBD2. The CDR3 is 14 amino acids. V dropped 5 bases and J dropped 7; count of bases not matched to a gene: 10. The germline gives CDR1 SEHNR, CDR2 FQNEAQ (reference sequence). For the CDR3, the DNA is TGTGCCAGCAGCCCGAGAGCGGGAAGGGGGACCCAGTACTTC. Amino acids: CASSPRAGRGTQYF.

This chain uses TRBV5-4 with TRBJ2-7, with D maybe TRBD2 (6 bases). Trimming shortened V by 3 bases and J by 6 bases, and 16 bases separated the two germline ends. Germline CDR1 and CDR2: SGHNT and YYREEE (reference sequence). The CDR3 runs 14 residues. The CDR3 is CASSSPTTGGEQYF. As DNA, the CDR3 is TGTGCCAGCAGCTCACCGACTACCGGGGGCGAGCAGTACTTC.

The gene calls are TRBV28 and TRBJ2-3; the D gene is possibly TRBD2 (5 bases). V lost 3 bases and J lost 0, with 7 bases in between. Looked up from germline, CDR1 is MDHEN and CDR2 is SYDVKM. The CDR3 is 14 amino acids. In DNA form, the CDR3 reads TGTGCCAGCAGTTTCCGGGAAAGCACAGATACGCAGTATTTT. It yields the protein CASSFRESTDTQYF.

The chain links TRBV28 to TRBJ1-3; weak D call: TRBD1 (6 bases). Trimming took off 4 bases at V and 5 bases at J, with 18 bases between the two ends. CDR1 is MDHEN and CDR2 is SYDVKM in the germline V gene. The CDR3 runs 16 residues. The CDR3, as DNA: TGTGCCAGCAGTTCCGAGACAGGAGGAGTAAGAAACACCATATATTTT. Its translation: CASSSETGGVRNTIYF.

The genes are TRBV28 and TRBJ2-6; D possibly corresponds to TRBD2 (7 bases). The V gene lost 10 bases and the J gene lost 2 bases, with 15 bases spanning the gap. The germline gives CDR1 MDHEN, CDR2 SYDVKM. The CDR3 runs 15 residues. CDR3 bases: TGTGCCACCGAGGGGGGGGGCGCTGGGGCCAACGTCCTGACTTTC. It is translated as CATEGGGAGANVLTF.

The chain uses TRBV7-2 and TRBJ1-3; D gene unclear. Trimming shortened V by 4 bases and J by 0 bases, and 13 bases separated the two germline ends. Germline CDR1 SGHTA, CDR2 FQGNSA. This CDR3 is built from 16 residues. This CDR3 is CASSSRRHGSGNTIYF. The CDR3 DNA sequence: TGTGCCAGCAGCTCCCGGAGGCATGGCTCTGGAAACACCATATATTTT.

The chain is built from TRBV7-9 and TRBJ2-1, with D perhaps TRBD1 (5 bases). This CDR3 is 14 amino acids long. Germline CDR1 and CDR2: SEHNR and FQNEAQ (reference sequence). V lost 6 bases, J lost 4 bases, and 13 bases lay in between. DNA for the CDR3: TGTGCCAGCAGTTCTCCAACAGGATACAATGAGCAGTTCTTC. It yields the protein CASSSPTGYNEQFF.

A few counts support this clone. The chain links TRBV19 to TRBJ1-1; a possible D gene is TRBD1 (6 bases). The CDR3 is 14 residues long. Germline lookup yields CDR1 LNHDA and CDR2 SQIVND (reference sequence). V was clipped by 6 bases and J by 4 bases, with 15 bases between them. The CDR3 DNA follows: TGTGCCAGTAGCCCACAGGGAGTCGGCACTGAAGCTTTCTTT. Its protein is CASSPQGVGTEAFF.

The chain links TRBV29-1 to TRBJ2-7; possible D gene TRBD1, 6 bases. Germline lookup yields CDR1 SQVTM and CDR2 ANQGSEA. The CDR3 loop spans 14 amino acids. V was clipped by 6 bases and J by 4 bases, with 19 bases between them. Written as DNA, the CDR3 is TGCAGCGTACAGGGTGTTGCCCAAGGATACGAGCAGTACTTC. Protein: CSVQGVAQGYEQYF.